The 6 T cell receptor beta chains in this list originate from one sample, sequenced in a study of shared clonotypes between healthy human individuals. TCRdb's table, derived via immunoSEQ multiplex PCR, lists solely in-frame clones and lacks some. The sample has around 2.5 million clones, approximately 93% seen once. The material sequenced was naive CD4+ T cells from PBMCs. Subset noted: CD45RA+ positively selected. The receptors shown here come from a man younger than 35 in good health. Some clones in this sample may be carry-over from other donors' samples.

This chain uses TRBV28 with TRBJ2-3, with D perhaps matching TRBD2 (7 bases). Deletions cut 8 bases from V and 6 bases from J, with 18 bases between. The CDR3 sequence is 14 residues long. Germline assignment: CDR1 MDHEN and CDR2 SYDVKM. The CDR3 loop is CASAKGGQLDTQYF. DNA of the CDR3: TGTGCCAGCGCCAAGGGGGGGCAGTTGGATACGCAGTATTTT.

The CDR3 bases are TGCGCCAGCACCGAGCGGACAGGGGGCGCAGATACGCAGTATTTT. Its translation: CASTERTGGADTQYF. The V call is TRBV5-1, the J call TRBJ2-3; 11 nucleotides agree with TRBD1. Trimming at V came to 6 bases and at J to 4 bases, leaving 7 bases not matched to a gene. Looked up from germline, CDR1 is SGHRS and CDR2 is YFSETQ. The CDR3 runs to 15 residues.

The gene calls are TRBV29-1 and TRBJ2-4, with a weak D call TRBD2 (6 bases). CDR1 is SQVTM, CDR2 ANQGSEA, per germline. The length of the CDR3 is 18 residues. The germline V and J ends were trimmed by 5 bases and 0 bases, with 23 bases remaining between them. The CDR3 here is CSVPKGTQPTVAKNIQYF. The CDR3 DNA sequence: TGCAGCGTTCCTAAGGGGACTCAGCCTACCGTAGCCAAAAACATTCAGTACTTC.

This clone was observed once. The chain joins TRBV7-2 to TRBJ2-1; D gene ambiguous. The CDR3 sequence is 14 residues long. The V gene lost 8 bases and the J gene lost 0 bases, with 11 bases spanning the gap. Germline assignment: CDR1 SGHTA and CDR2 FQGNSA. As DNA, the CDR3 is TGTGCCAGCGGGCTAGAACCCTCCTACAATGAGCAGTTCTTC. Amino acids: CASGLEPSYNEQFF.

The chain is built from TRBV6-1 and TRBJ2-7, with 7 nucleotides matching TRBD2. Trimming removed 0 bases from V and 1 base from J; junction bases left unmatched: 6. This CDR3 comprises 16 residues. Germline lookup yields CDR1 MNHNS and CDR2 SASEGT. The CDR3 DNA is TGTGCCAGCAGTGAAGCAACCGGGAGGTCTTCCTACGAGCAGTACTTC. This sequence encodes CASSEATGRSSYEQYF.

The chain has TRBV28 and TRBJ2-6; 8 bases line up with TRBD2. Germline V gene data show CDR1 as MDHEN and CDR2 as SYDVKM. With V trimmed by 3 bases and J by 0 bases, 16 bases remained unmatched. This CDR3 spans 21 amino acids. The CDR3 coding sequence is TGTGCCAGCAGTTTTGGGTGGGGGAGCGGGAGTTCTCCCTCTGGGGCCAACGTCCTGACTTTC. This translates into CASSFGWGSGSSPSGANVLTF.